A single sample is the source of the 5 T cell receptor beta chains below, sequenced in a study of regulatory T cells in long-lasting Graves disease (dated by TCRdb to the early 2020s). The time point tag for this specimen amounts to: newly diagnosed GD, antithyroid drugs for less than 3 months. For both TCR sequencing and RNA sequencing, RNA was extracted from PBMCs in TRIzol. Receptor libraries were prepared by multiplex PCR. Data came from an Illumina HiSeq 4000. CDR3 regions were amplified by Arm-PCR with iRepertoire HTBI primers to construct TCR beta libraries. TCRdb passed the public sequencing reads through fastp at Q25 and MiXCR, retaining productive beta sequences. Identical CDR3 proteins give one entry, which carries the most common genes and DNA. The sample table holds 530,000 or so distinct CDR3 sequences, of which approximately 16% were seen once. The biggest ten clones account for around 12% of the sample.

These data also featured in a second study, about T cells in Graves' hyperthyroidism and ophthalmopathy.

Specimen: peripheral blood mononuclear cells (PBMCs), collected at new diagnosis, from a patient treated with antithyroid drugs. Every receptor here comes from a young man with Graves disease. Donor details come from another sample of the same person, matched by shared clones.

This clonotype occurred many times. V gene TRBV11-2 combines with J gene TRBJ1-2, with TRBD1 as a possible D gene (5 bases). The germline V gene encodes CDR1 SGHAT and CDR2 FQNNGV. The CDR3 is 16 amino acids. V lost 0 bases, J lost 2 bases, and 13 bases lay in between. The CDR3 DNA follows: TGTGCCAGCAGCTTAGATCTGGGACGGCGAAACTATGGCTACACCTTC. It encodes CASSLDLGRRNYGYTF.

This clonotype appeared many times. This clone may be a read error of a much larger clone one base away. This chain uses TRBV20-1 with TRBJ2-6; D gene ambiguous. V lost 3 bases to trimming and J lost 0 bases, with 6 bases between them. The germline gives CDR1 DFQATT, CDR2 SNEGSKA (reference sequence). The CDR3 runs to 14 residues. The CDR3 spells CSASPGSGANVLTF. CDR3 bases: TGCAGTGCTAGCCCGGGCTCTGGGGCCAACGTCCTGACTTTC.

This rearrangement joins TRBV5-1 to TRBJ2-5, with a possible D match to TRBD2 (6 bases). Trimming cost V 5 bases and J 1 base, with 12 bases left between them. The CDR3 length is 14 residues. The germline V gene encodes CDR1 SGHRS and CDR2 YFSETQ. In DNA form, the CDR3 reads TGCGCCAGCAGAACGGGGACTTCCCAAGAGACCCAGTACTTC. Protein product: CASRTGTSQETQYF.

At least ten counts were recorded for this clonotype. The genes are TRBV20-1 and TRBJ2-5, with 9 bases fitting TRBD1. The germline gives CDR1 DFQATT, CDR2 SNEGSKA (reference sequence). The junction had 6 bases not matched to a gene; V was cut back by 0 bases and J by 4 bases. The length of the CDR3 is 15 residues. In DNA, the CDR3 is TGCAGTGCTAGAGAACCGGGACAGGGAGGAGAGACCCAGTACTTC. Residues: CSAREPGQGGETQYF.

CDR3: CASSLTGIYTGELFF. Here the CDR3 DNA reads TGTGCCAGCAGCCTTACCGGGATTTACACCGGGGAGCTGTTTTTT. The chain links TRBV14 to TRBJ2-2; TRBD2 might be the D (5 bases). The CDR3 spans 15 residues. The germline V gene has CDR1 SGHDN and CDR2 FVKESK. Trimming stripped 4 bases from V and 3 bases from J, with 12 bases between.